This T cell receptor beta chain was observed in a study of T cells after yellow fever vaccination. Study results and limitations: The secondary response was weaker, and its peak arrived faster, on day 5 versus 15.

This clonotype has a handful of counts. Antigen specificity is unknown. TCRdb re-derived calls from the 5' RACE reads in MiXCR, one entry per CDR3 protein. The sample lists 80,000 to 100,000 distinct CDR3 sequences, 5.8% occurring once. The sample consisted of CD8+ T cells sorted from PBMCs, taken 10 days after the yellow fever booster vaccination. The clonotype comes from a man aged 18 to 29 who received the YFV17D yellow fever vaccine.

CDR3 in amino acids: CASSELVAGGADTQYF. CDR3 DNA: TGTGCCAGCAGTGAACTGGTAGCGGGGGGTGCAGATACGCAGTATTTT. V and J are TRBV6-1 and TRBJ2-3, with 10 bases that match TRBD2. Germline CDR1 and CDR2: MNHNS and SASEGT. V gave up 2 bases and J gave up 4 bases; unmatched junction bases: 6. The length of the CDR3 is 16 residues.